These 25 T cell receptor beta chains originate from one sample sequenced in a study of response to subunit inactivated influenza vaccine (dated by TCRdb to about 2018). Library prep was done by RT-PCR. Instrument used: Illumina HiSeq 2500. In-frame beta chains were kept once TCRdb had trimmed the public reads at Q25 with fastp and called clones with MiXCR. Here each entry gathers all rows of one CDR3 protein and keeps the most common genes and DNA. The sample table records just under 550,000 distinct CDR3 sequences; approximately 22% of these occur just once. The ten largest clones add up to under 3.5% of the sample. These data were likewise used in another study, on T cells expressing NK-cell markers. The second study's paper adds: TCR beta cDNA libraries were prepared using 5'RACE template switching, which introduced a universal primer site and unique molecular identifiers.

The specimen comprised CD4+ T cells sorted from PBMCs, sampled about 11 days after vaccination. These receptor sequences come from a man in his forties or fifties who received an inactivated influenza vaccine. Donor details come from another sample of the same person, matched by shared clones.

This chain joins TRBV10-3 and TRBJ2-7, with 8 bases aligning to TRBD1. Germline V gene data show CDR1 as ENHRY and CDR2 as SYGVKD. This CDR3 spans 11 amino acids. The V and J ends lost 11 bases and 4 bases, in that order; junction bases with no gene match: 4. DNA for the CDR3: TGTGCCGTTGACAGGGGTTACGAGCAGTACTTC. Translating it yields CAVDRGYEQYF.

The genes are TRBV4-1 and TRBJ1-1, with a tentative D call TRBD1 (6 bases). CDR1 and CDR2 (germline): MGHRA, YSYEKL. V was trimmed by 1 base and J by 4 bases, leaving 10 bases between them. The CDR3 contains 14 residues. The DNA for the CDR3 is TGCGCCAGCAGCCAAGCAGGGGCTCGCACTGAAGCTTTCTTT. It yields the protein CASSQAGARTEAFF.

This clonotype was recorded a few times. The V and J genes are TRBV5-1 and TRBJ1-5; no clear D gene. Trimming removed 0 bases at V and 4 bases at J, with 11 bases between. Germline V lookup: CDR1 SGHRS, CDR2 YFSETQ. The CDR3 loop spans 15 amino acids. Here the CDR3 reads CASSLGPLGNQPQHF. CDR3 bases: TGCGCCAGCAGCTTGGGGCCCTTAGGTAATCAGCCCCAGCATTTT.

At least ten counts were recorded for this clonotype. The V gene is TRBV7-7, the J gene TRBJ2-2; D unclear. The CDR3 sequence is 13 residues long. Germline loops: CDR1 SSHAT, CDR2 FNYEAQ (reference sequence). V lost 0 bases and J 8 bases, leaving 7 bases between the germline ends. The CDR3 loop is CASSLAPSGELFF. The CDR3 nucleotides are TGTGCCAGCAGCTTAGCGCCGTCTGGGGAGCTGTTTTTT.

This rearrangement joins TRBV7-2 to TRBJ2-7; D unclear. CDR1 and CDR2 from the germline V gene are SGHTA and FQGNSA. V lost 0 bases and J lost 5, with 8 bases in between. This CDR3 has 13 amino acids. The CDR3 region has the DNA TGTGCCAGCAGCTTAGCGGCGGTCCACGAGCAGTACTTC. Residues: CASSLAAVHEQYF.

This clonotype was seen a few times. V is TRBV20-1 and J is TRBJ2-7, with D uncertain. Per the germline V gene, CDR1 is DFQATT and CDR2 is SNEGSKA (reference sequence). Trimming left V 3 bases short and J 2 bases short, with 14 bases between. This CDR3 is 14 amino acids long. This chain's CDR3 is CSASMEFLPYEQYF. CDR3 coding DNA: TGCAGTGCTAGTATGGAGTTTCTCCCCTACGAGCAGTACTTC.

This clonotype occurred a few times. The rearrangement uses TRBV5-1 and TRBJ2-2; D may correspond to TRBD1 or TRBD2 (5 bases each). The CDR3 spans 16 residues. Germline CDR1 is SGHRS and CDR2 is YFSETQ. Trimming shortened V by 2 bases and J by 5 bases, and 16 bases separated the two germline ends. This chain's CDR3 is CASSFGDRLQTGELFF. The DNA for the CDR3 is TGCGCCAGCAGCTTTGGGGACCGACTTCAAACCGGGGAGCTGTTTTTT.

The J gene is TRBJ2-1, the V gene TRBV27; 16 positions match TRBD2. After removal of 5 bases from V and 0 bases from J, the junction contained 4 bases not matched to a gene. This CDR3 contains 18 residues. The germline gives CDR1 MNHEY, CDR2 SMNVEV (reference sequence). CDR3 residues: CASSRGLAGGSSYNEQFF. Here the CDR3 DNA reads TGTGCCAGCAGTCGGGGACTAGCGGGAGGGAGCTCCTACAATGAGCAGTTCTTC.

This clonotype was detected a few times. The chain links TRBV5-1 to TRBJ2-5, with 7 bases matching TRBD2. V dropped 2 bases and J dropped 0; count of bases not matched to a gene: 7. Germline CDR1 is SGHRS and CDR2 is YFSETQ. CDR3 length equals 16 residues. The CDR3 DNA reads TGCGCCAGCAGCTTCGGGGAGCGGGGTAACCAAGAGACCCAGTACTTC. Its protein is CASSFGERGNQETQYF.

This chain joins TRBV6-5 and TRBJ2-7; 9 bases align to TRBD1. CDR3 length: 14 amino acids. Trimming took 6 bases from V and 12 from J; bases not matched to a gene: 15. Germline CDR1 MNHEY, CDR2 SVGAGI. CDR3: CASRVTLRDRDLYF. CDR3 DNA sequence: TGTGCCAGCAGAGTTACTTTACGGGACAGGGACCTGTACTTC.

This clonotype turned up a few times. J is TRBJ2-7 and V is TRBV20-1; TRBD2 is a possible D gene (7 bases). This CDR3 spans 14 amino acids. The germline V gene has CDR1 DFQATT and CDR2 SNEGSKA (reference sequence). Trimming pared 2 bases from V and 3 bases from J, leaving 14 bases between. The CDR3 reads CSARFAGAHYEQYF. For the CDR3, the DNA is TGCAGTGCTAGATTTGCGGGGGCCCACTACGAGCAGTACTTC.

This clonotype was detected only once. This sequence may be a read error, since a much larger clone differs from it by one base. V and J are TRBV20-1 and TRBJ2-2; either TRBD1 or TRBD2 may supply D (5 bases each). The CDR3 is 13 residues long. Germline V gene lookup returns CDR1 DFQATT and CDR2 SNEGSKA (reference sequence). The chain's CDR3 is CSAFGDGPGQLFF. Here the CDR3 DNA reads TGCAGTGCCTTCGGGGACGGGCCCGGGCAGCTGTTTTTT.

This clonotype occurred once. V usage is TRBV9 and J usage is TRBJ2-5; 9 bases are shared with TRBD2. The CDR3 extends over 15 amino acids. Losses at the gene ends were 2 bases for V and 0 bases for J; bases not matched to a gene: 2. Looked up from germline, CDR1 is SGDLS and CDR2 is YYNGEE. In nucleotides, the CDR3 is TGTGCCAGCAGCGTTCTAGCGGGAAACCAAGAGACCCAGTACTTC. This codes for CASSVLAGNQETQYF.

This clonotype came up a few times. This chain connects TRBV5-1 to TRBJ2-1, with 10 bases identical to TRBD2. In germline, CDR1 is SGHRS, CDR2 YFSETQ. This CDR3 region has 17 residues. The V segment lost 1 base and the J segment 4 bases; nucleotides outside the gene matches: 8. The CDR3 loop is CASSLPLLAGGYNEQFF. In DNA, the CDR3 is TGCGCCAGCAGCTTGCCGCTGTTAGCGGGAGGTTACAATGAGCAGTTCTTC.

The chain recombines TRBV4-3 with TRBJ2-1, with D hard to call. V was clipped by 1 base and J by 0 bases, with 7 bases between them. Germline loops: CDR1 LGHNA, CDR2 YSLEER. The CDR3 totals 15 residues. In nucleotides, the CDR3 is TGCGCCAGCAGCCAAGCGCACAGCTCCTACAATGAGCAGTTCTTC. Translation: CASSQAHSSYNEQFF.

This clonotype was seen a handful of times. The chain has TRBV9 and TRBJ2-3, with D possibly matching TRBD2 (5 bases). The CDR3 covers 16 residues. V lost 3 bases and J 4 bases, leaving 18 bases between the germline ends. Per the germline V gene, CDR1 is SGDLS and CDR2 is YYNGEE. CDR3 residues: CASSATPVPGADTQYF. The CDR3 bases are TGTGCCAGCAGCGCCACTCCCGTCCCCGGGGCAGATACGCAGTATTTT.

The CDR3 nucleotides are TGTGCCAGCAGTTTAAGTCGGGGGCTCCTCTATGGCTACACCTTC. Residues: CASSLSRGLLYGYTF. The J gene is TRBJ1-2, the V gene TRBV28; D might be TRBD1 (6 bases). V lost 2 bases and J 4 bases, leaving 14 bases between the germline ends. CDR3 length: 15 residues. Per germline, CDR1 MDHEN and CDR2 SYDVKM.

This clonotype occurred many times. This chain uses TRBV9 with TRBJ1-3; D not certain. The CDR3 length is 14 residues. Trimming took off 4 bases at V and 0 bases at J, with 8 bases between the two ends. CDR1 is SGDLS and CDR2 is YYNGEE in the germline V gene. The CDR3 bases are TGTGCCAGCAGCCCGGTCGTCTCTGGAAACACCATATATTTT. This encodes CASSPVVSGNTIYF.

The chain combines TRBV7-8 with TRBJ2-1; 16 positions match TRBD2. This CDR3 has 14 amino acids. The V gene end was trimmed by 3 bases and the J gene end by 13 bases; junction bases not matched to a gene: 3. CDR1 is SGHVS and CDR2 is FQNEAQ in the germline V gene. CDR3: CASSLGTSGRAQFF. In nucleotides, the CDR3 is TGTGCCAGCAGCTTGGGGACTAGCGGGAGGGCCCAGTTCTTC.

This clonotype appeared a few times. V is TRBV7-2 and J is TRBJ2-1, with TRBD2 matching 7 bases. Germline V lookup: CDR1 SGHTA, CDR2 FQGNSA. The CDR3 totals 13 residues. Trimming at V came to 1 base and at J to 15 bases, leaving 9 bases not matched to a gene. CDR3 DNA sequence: TGTGCCAGCAGCTTAGTAATACGGGGGGTTACGTTCTTC. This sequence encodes CASSLVIRGVTFF.

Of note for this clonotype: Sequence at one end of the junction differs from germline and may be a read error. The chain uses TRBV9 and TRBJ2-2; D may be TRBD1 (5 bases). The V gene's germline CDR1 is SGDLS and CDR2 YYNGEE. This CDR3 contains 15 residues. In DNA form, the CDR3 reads TGTGCCAGCTCCCTCGGTCCAAGGGGCACCAGGGAGCTGTTTTTT. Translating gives CASSLGPRGTRELFF. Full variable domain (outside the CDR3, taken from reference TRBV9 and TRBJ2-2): DSGVTQTPKHLITATGQRVTLRCSPRSGDLSVYWYQQSLDQGLQFLIQYYNGEERAKGNILERFSAQQFPDLHSELNLSSLELGDSALYFCASSLGPRGTRELFFGEGSRLTVL.

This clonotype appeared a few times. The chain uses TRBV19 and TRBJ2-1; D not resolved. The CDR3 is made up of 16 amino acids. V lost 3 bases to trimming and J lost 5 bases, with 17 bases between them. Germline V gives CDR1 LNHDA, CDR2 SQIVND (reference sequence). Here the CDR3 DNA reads TGTGCCAGTAGTATTCGTGTGTCGACTCGACACAATGAGCAGTTCTTC. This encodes CASSIRVSTRHNEQFF.

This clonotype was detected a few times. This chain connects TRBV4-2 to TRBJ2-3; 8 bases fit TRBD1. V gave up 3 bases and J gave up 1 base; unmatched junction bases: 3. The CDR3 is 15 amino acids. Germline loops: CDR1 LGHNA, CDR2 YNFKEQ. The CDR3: CASSHGQGGTDTQYF. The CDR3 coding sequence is TGTGCCAGCAGCCATGGACAGGGCGGCACAGATACGCAGTATTTT.

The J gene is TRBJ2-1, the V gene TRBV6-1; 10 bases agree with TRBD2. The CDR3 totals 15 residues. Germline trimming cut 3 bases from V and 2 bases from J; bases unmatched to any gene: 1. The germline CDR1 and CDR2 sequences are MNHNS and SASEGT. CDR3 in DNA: TGTGCCAGCAGTGAGGGACTAGCGACCTACAATGAGCAGTTCTTC. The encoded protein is CASSEGLATYNEQFF.

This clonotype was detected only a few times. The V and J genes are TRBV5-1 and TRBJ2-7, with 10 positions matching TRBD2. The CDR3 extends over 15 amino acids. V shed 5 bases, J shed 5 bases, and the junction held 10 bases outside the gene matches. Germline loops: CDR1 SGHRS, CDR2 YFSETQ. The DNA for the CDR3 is TGCGCCAGCAGTGATCCGGGGACTAGCGTAAACGAGCAGTACTTC. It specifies CASSDPGTSVNEQYF.